This T cell receptor (beta chain) was observed in a study of CD8 T cells in Susac syndrome. It was treatment-naive patients with stable or active relapsing-remitting disease who made up the multiple sclerosis controls. TEMRA cells were enriched by FACS, and CD4+ and CD8+ T cells were negatively isolated. Trimming took off 0 bases at V and 4 bases at J, with 13 bases between the two ends. The CDR3 contains 16 residues. Germline V lookup: CDR1 ENHRY, CDR2 SYGVKD. Reverse transcription of roughly 0.5 to 1 ug RNA was carried out with random hexamers. Using its own MiXCR run on the immunoSEQ multiplex PCR reads, TCRdb lists one record per CDR3 protein. The table has about 400,000 distinct CDR3 sequences, 75% to 90% seen once; the top ten hold about 0.12%.

The clonotype originates from a human donor with multiple sclerosis. The chain joins TRBV10-3 to TRBJ2-1, with D possibly matching TRBD2 (6 bases). Sequenced: CD8+ T cells from PBMCs. CDR3 region: CAISESEGPGYNEQFF. CDR3 nucleotide sequence: TGTGCCATCAGTGAGTCGGAGGGGCCTGGGTACAATGAGCAGTTCTTC.